This T cell receptor beta chain was sequenced in a study of blood T cell repertoires in COVID-19. For the study at large: T cells, B-cell-depleted T cells, or PBMCs supplied cDNA or gDNA.

Data came from immunoSEQ multiplex PCR; TCRdb stores just in-frame clones and leaves some out. In the table there are around 150,000 clones, 85% to 90% of which are singletons. The CDR3 contains 13 residues. The germline gives CDR1 MDHEN, CDR2 SYDVKM. Trimming shortened V by 3 bases and J by 0 bases, and 6 bases separated the two germline ends. The V and J genes are TRBV28 and TRBJ2-7, with D hard to call. The specimen was PBMCs or T cells enriched from blood (not recorded which). This TCR was recovered from a woman aged 50 to 65 who had recovered from COVID-19. CDR3 protein: CASSFSSSYEQYF. As DNA, the CDR3 is TGTGCCAGCAGTTTTTCCAGCTCCTACGAGCAGTACTTC.